This entry lists 26 T cell receptor beta chains sequenced from one sample in a study of blood T cells in healthy people across ages. A second PCR, run for roughly 7 to 12 cycles, used a sample-barcoded 5' primer plus a J-beta primer mix. TCRdb ran MiXCR on the 5' RACE reads and lists one entry per CDR3 protein. Of some 930,000 distinct CDR3 sequences in the sample, around 29% were seen once. The sample was also reused in another study, on T cells of mothers and their children.

Source material: blood. All receptors come from a woman in her thirties or forties in good health.

V and J are TRBV5-1 and TRBJ1-1; D perhaps matches TRBD1 (5 bases). The V gene's germline CDR1 is SGHRS and CDR2 YFSETQ. The CDR3 runs 14 residues. V gave up 4 bases and J gave up 6 bases, with 16 bases separating them. For the CDR3, the DNA is TGCGCCAGCAGCCCCAACCGCGGGGGACCTGAAGCTTTCTTT. The encoded protein is CASSPNRGGPEAFF.

This clonotype has ten or more counts. The J gene is TRBJ2-3, the V gene TRBV20-1; the D gene is possibly TRBD1 (6 bases). Trimming removed 3 bases at V and 5 bases at J, with 12 bases between. From germline, CDR1 is DFQATT and CDR2 SNEGSKA (reference sequence). The CDR3 sequence is 13 residues long. The chain's CDR3 is CSASRDTGDTQYF. The CDR3 nucleotides read TGCAGTGCTAGCCGGGACACTGGAGATACGCAGTATTTT.

This chain joins TRBV7-9 and TRBJ2-7; 8 bases align to TRBD2. The J call may be in error: the DNA end matches TRBJ2-4 better. The length of the CDR3 is 16 residues. Germline V gene data show CDR1 as SEHNR and CDR2 as FQNEAQ (reference sequence). The DNA of the CDR3 is TGTGCCAGCAGCTTAGACGGTGGCGGGGGGCAAAACATTCAGTACTTC. The encoded protein is CASSLDGGGGQNIQYF.

The rearrangement uses TRBV7-2 and TRBJ1-3; D is uncertain. Trimming cost V 1 base and J 0 bases, with 10 bases left between them. From germline, CDR1 is SGHTA and CDR2 FQGNSA. This CDR3 is 16 amino acids long. CDR3 region: CASSLEVASSGNTIYF. The DNA of the CDR3 is TGTGCCAGCAGCTTAGAAGTAGCCTCCTCTGGAAACACCATATATTTT.

J is TRBJ2-3 and V is TRBV18; 7 nucleotides align to TRBD1. CDR1 is KGHSH, CDR2 LQKENI, per germline. The CDR3 extends over 17 amino acids. The V segment lost 1 base and the J segment 1 base; nucleotides outside the gene matches: 8. CDR3 region: CASSPRIRQGRTDTQYF. CDR3 sequence (DNA): TGTGCCAGCTCACCACGGATCAGACAGGGACGCACAGATACGCAGTATTTT.

The V gene is TRBV6-1, the J gene TRBJ2-3; D perhaps matches TRBD1 (5 bases). The CDR3 consists of 16 residues. V was pared by 2 bases and J by 0 bases, with 12 bases between. Germline lookup yields CDR1 MNHNS and CDR2 SASEGT. The CDR3 nucleotides read TGTGCCAGCAGTGAAAAGGCCAGGGTCAGCACAGATACGCAGTATTTT. Amino acids: CASSEKARVSTDTQYF.

This clonotype was recorded many times. The chain uses TRBV14 and TRBJ2-5; D not resolved. V was shortened by 0 bases and J by 5 bases, with 7 bases between the two germline ends. This CDR3 comprises 13 residues. Germline CDR1 is SGHDN and CDR2 is FVKESK. CDR3 loop: CASSQDLLETQYF. The CDR3 DNA reads TGTGCCAGCAGCCAAGATCTTCTGGAGACCCAGTACTTC.

The chain is built from TRBV7-9 and TRBJ2-5; the D gene is possibly TRBD2 (5 bases). The V end was cut by 5 bases, the J end by 3 bases, with 10 bases between. Germline-derived CDR1 and CDR2 are SEHNR and FQNEAQ (reference sequence). This CDR3 comprises 13 residues. CDR3 nucleotides: TGTGCCAGCAGCCAGGACTCAGAAGAGACCCAGTACTTC. The encoded protein is CASSQDSEETQYF.

This clonotype was observed a handful of times. V gene TRBV7-2 combines with J gene TRBJ1-2; possible D gene TRBD1, 5 bases. CDR3 length: 14 amino acids. Germline V gene sequence: CDR1 SGHTA, CDR2 FQGNSA. The V end lost 2 bases, the J end lost 8 bases, and 15 bases lay between the germline ends. The CDR3 region has the DNA TGTGCCAGCAGCTTACCGGGGGGATGGAAAGGCTACACCTTC. Translating gives CASSLPGGWKGYTF.

This clonotype showed up many times. The chain employs TRBV9 and TRBJ2-6; 9 nucleotides agree with TRBD1. With 0 bases clipped from V and 0 bases from J, the junction kept 4 bases outside the gene matches. CDR1 is SGDLS and CDR2 is YYNGEE in the germline V gene. The CDR3 loop spans 18 amino acids. CDR3 in amino acids: CASSVGTGALSGANVLTF. In nucleotides, the CDR3 is TGTGCCAGCAGCGTAGGGACAGGGGCCCTCTCTGGGGCCAACGTCCTGACTTTC. The variable domain in full, completed from reference TRBV9 and TRBJ2-6, reads DSGVTQTPKHLITATGQRVTLRCSPRSGDLSVYWYQQSLDQGLQFLIQYYNGEERAKGNILERFSAQQFPDLHSELNLSSLELGDSALYFCASSVGTGALSGANVLTFGAGSRLTVL.

The chain uses TRBV6-1 and TRBJ2-3; tentative D call: TRBD2 (6 bases). The CDR3 covers 15 residues. From germline, CDR1 is MNHNS and CDR2 SASEGT. V shed 4 bases and J shed 1 base, with 12 bases lying between them. This CDR3 reads CASSVLAVGTDTQYF. The DNA of the CDR3 is TGTGCCAGCAGTGTTTTAGCGGTGGGCACAGATACGCAGTATTTT.

The J gene is TRBJ2-2, the V gene TRBV7-6; TRBD1 is a possible D gene (6 bases). The CDR3 is 17 residues long. From germline, CDR1 is SGHVS and CDR2 FNYEAQ. V dropped 3 bases and J dropped 0 bases, with 14 bases sitting between them. The DNA for the CDR3 is TGTGCCAGCAGCTTCATGACAGGCCACGCGAACACCGGGGAGCTGTTTTTT. Protein: CASSFMTGHANTGELFF.

This clonotype came up a few times. This chain joins TRBV28 and TRBJ2-1; TRBD2 agrees at 7 bases. Per the germline V gene, CDR1 is MDHEN and CDR2 is SYDVKM. V shed 3 bases, J shed 1 base, and the junction held 12 bases outside the gene matches. The CDR3 consists of 18 residues. The CDR3 sequence is CASSFLFGRGKSYNEQFF. The CDR3 DNA sequence: TGTGCCAGCAGTTTCCTCTTTGGGCGGGGGAAATCCTACAATGAGCAGTTCTTC.

This clonotype showed up just a few times. The chain recombines TRBV3-1 with TRBJ2-1; 9 bases align to TRBD1. Germline V gives CDR1 LGHDT, CDR2 YNNKEL (reference sequence). The junction had 16 bases not matched to a gene; V was cut back by 8 bases and J by 8 bases. The CDR3 has 16 residues. CDR3 residues: CASGPPRTGVIDEQFF. The CDR3 DNA follows: TGTGCCAGCGGCCCCCCCCGGACAGGGGTTATTGATGAGCAGTTCTTC.

Ten or more counts support this clonotype. The V call is TRBV28, the J call TRBJ2-3, with a weak D call TRBD2 (5 bases). Germline V CDR1 and CDR2: MDHEN, SYDVKM. The length of the CDR3 is 12 residues. The CDR3 nucleotides are TGTGCGACGGGGTCTTTCACAGATACGCAGTATTTT. Translating gives CATGSFTDTQYF.

V usage is TRBV18 and J usage is TRBJ2-5, with D tentatively TRBD1 (5 bases). The CDR3 covers 14 residues. From germline, CDR1 is KGHSH and CDR2 LQKENI. V was clipped by 6 bases and J by 4 bases, with 15 bases between them. The CDR3 sequence is CASSTAGKGETQYF. The CDR3 DNA reads as TGTGCCAGCTCCACGGCAGGGAAAGGAGAGACCCAGTACTTC.

This clonotype has just a few counts. A junction end diverges from the germline sequence, so it may reflect a read error. The chain combines TRBV9 with TRBJ2-3, with 9 bases identical to TRBD1. The CDR3 runs to 16 residues. The germline gives CDR1 SGDLS, CDR2 YYNGEE. The CDR3 here is CASSERGTGFSDTRYF. CDR3 DNA sequence: TGTGCCAGCAGCGAGAGGGGGACAGGGTTTTCAGATACGCGGTATTTT.

The chain is built from TRBV7-2 and TRBJ2-2, with D possibly TRBD1 on 5 matching bases. Germline CDR1 is SGHTA and CDR2 is FQGNSA. The CDR3 loop spans 17 amino acids. V lost 6 bases and J 1 base, leaving 18 bases between the germline ends. The DNA for the CDR3 is TGTGCCAGCAGAATACCGACAGTTGGAAAGAACACCGGGGAGCTGTTTTTT. As protein: CASRIPTVGKNTGELFF. The variable domain in full, completed from reference TRBV7-2 and TRBJ2-2, reads GAGVSQSPSNKVTEKGKDVELRCDPISGHTALYWYRQSLGQGLEFLIYFQGNSAPDKSGLPSDRFSAERTGGSVSTLTIQRTQQEDSAVYLCASRIPTVGKNTGELFFGEGSRLTVL.

In regard to this clonotype: This may be a read error, as it is one base from a much larger clone. The chain recombines TRBV7-7 with TRBJ2-5; perhaps TRBD1 as D (5 bases). The CDR3 length is 13 residues. Germline lookup yields CDR1 SSHAT and CDR2 FNYEAQ (reference sequence). The CDR3 DNA reads TGTGCTAGCAGCCCCCGGACAAAAGGGACCCAGTACTTC. Translated: CASSPRTKGTQYF.

This clonotype was counted a few times. The genes are TRBV5-1 and TRBJ2-1, with 7 positions matching TRBD2. This CDR3 is 16 amino acids long. From germline, CDR1 is SGHRS and CDR2 YFSETQ. The junction had 11 bases not matched to a gene; V was cut back by 4 bases and J by 4 bases. CDR3 sequence reads: CASSGGGIGGYNEQFF. The DNA for the CDR3 is TGCGCCAGCAGCGGGGGGGGGATAGGTGGGTACAATGAGCAGTTCTTC.

The chain recombines TRBV28 with TRBJ1-2; the match to TRBD1 covers 7 bases. The CDR3 runs to 14 residues. Germline V lookup: CDR1 MDHEN, CDR2 SYDVKM. After removal of 2 bases from V and 7 bases from J, the junction contained 7 bases not matched to a gene. CDR3 sequence reads: CASSLQAGGPGYTF. The DNA for the CDR3 is TGTGCCAGCAGTTTACAGGCAGGGGGACCTGGCTACACCTTC.

The chain couples TRBV7-2 to TRBJ2-5; TRBD1 might be the D (7 bases). Germline V gene sequence: CDR1 SGHTA, CDR2 FQGNSA. This CDR3 is built from 17 residues. V lost 5 bases and J lost 1, with 20 bases in between. The CDR3 here is CASSPQGGRAPQETQYF. The CDR3 coding sequence is TGTGCCAGCAGCCCCCAGGGGGGCAGGGCACCCCAAGAGACCCAGTACTTC. Full variable domain (outside the CDR3, taken from reference TRBV7-2 and TRBJ2-5): GAGVSQSPSNKVTEKGKDVELRCDPISGHTALYWYRQSLGQGLEFLIYFQGNSAPDKSGLPSDRFSAERTGGSVSTLTIQRTQQEDSAVYLCASSPQGGRAPQETQYFGPGTRLLVL.

This clonotype was found a few times. CDR3 nucleotide sequence: TGCGCCAGCAGCTTGGTCGGGGACGGGACTGAAGCTTTCTTT. It specifies CASSLVGDGTEAFF. The chain has TRBV5-1 and TRBJ1-1; tentatively, D is TRBD1 (5 bases). V lost 0 bases to trimming and J lost 5 bases, with 11 bases between them. The CDR3 sequence is 14 residues long. Germline loops: CDR1 SGHRS, CDR2 YFSETQ. Supplemented by reference TRBV5-1 and TRBJ1-1, the full variable domain reads KAGVTQTPRYLIKTRGQQVTLSCSPISGHRSVSWYQQTPGQGLQFLFEYFSETQRNKGNFPGRFSGRQFSNSRSEMNVSTLELGDSALYLCASSLVGDGTEAFFGQGTRLTVV.

The chain links TRBV11-2 to TRBJ1-1; 8 bases are shared with TRBD1. The CDR3 contains 14 residues. Germline values: CDR1 SGHAT, CDR2 FQNNGV. J lost 5 bases, V lost 4 bases, and 6 bases had no gene match. CDR3 residues: CASSSTRGQTEAFF. Written as DNA, the CDR3 is TGTGCCAGCAGCTCGACCAGGGGGCAAACTGAAGCTTTCTTT.

This clonotype was detected a few times. The V gene is TRBV21-1, the J gene TRBJ2-5; TRBD1, the D gene given by the table, was not confirmed from the DNA. Gene TRBJ2-7 matches the end of the DNA better, so the J call may be wrong. TRBV21-1 is labeled a pseudogene. The CDR3 spans 15 residues. The CDR3 nucleotides read TGTGCCAGCAGCAAAGCAGCTTGGACAGGGATCGAGCAGTACTTC. Protein: CASSKAAWTGIEQYF.

Only a few counts were recorded for this clonotype. This rearrangement joins TRBV3-1 to TRBJ2-3; D assignment may be TRBD1 or TRBD2 (5 bases each). The CDR3 has 15 residues. The ends were cut back, 3 bases at V and 0 bases at J, with 10 bases in the middle. Germline V gene lookup returns CDR1 LGHDT and CDR2 YNNKEL (reference sequence). CDR3 region: CASSQGPTSTDTQYF. The CDR3 DNA is TGTGCCAGCAGCCAGGGACCAACTAGCACAGATACGCAGTATTTT.